A single sample gave rise to the 32 T cell receptor beta chains below, sequenced in a study of preoperative IRX-2 immunotherapy in early breast cancer. Generated by immunoSEQ multiplex PCR, the TCRdb table keeps only in-frame clones and is missing some. Of some 99,000 clones in the sample, roughly 90% are singletons; the top ten hold roughly 2%. Treatment of the sample: preoperative locoregional IRX-2 cytokine immunotherapy. The sample here was tumor tissue, taken after IRX-2 immunotherapy. These receptors were collected from a human donor with breast cancer.

The chain joins TRBV29-1 to TRBJ1-1, with 10 positions matching TRBD1. The V segment lost 6 bases and the J segment 6 bases; nucleotides outside the gene matches: 10. The CDR3 sequence is 14 residues long. Germline values: CDR1 SQVTM, CDR2 ANQGSEA. The CDR3 loop reads CSVERQGARAEAFF. The CDR3 nucleotides read TGCAGCGTGGAGAGACAGGGGGCGCGAGCTGAAGCTTTCTTT.

The chain recombines TRBV19 with TRBJ2-1; 8 bases match TRBD1. Germline V gene lookup returns CDR1 LNHDA and CDR2 SQIVND (reference sequence). The CDR3 spans 15 residues. V was clipped by 4 bases and J by 9 bases; unmatched bases: 11. CDR3 protein: CASSNGRQGLVEQFF. The CDR3 DNA follows: TGTGCCAGTAGTAACGGAAGACAGGGGCTCGTTGAGCAGTTCTTC.

This chain uses TRBV29-1 with TRBJ1-1; D might be TRBD1 (6 bases). This CDR3 has 13 amino acids. Trimming left V 7 bases short and J 0 bases short, with 12 bases between. Germline CDR1 reads SQVTM; CDR2 reads ANQGSEA. CDR3 coding DNA: TGCAGCGCCGCGGGGGGCCTGAACACTGAAGCTTTCTTT. Its protein product is CSAAGGLNTEAFF.

The chain recombines TRBV6-8 with TRBJ2-3, with D perhaps matching TRBD2 (6 bases). Germline V lookup: CDR1 MNHGY, CDR2 SAAAGT. The CDR3 spans 15 residues. V was pared by 4 bases and J by 0 bases, with 11 bases between. CDR3 DNA sequence: TGTGCCAGCAGTTTCCTACGGGGGAGCACAGATACGCAGTATTTT. It translates to CASSFLRGSTDTQYF.

This clone was counted once. This chain joins TRBV6-8 and TRBJ2-1, with 10 bases lining up with TRBD2. This CDR3 contains 17 residues. CDR1 MNHGY and CDR2 SAAAGT come from the germline V gene. With 4 bases clipped from V and 6 bases from J, the junction kept 12 bases outside the gene matches. The CDR3 reads CASSSPSGRSRGNEQFF. The CDR3, as DNA: TGTGCCAGCAGTTCTCCTAGCGGGAGATCCCGAGGCAATGAGCAGTTCTTC.

V usage is TRBV30 and J usage is TRBJ1-1; 11 bases are shared with TRBD1. The CDR3 extends over 13 amino acids. Losses at the gene ends were 5 bases for V and 8 bases for J; bases not matched to a gene: 7. Germline CDR1 and CDR2: GTSNPN and SVGIG (reference sequence). The CDR3 DNA reads TGTGCCTGGTTAGGACAGGGGGCGACGGAAGCTTTCTTT. Translated, it gives CAWLGQGATEAFF.

The V and J genes are TRBV6-8 and TRBJ2-7; no firm D call. The V gene's germline CDR1 is MNHGY and CDR2 SAAAGT. The V end was cut by 5 bases, the J end by 0 bases, with 14 bases between. The CDR3 runs to 15 residues. The CDR3: CASSARTLSSYEQYF. DNA for the CDR3: TGTGCCAGCAGTGCTCGGACCCTGAGCTCCTACGAGCAGTACTTC.

The J gene is TRBJ1-5, the V gene TRBV18; D is perhaps TRBD1 (5 bases). CDR1 and CDR2 from the germline V gene are KGHSH and LQKENI. This CDR3 comprises 16 residues. V was pared by 5 bases and J by 11 bases, with 25 bases between. The chain's CDR3 is CASSYTRDEGPAAQHF. The CDR3 nucleotides are TGTGCCAGCTCATATACTCGGGACGAAGGGCCGGCGGCCCAGCATTTT.

V usage is TRBV15 and J usage is TRBJ1-3; D may be TRBD1 (6 bases). V was cut by 6 bases and J by 2 bases, with 14 bases left in between. From germline, CDR1 is LNHNV and CDR2 YYDKDF (reference sequence). The CDR3 extends over 15 amino acids. CDR3 coding DNA: TGTGCCACCAGTCAACCCTCAGGGGCTGGAAACACCATATATTTT. Translating it yields CATSQPSGAGNTIYF. Variable domain in full (rest from reference TRBV15 and TRBJ1-3): DAMVIQNPRYQVTQFGKPVTLSCSQTLNHNVMYWYQQKSSQAPKLLFHYYDKDFNNEADTPDNFQSRRPNTSFCFLDIRSPGLGDTAMYLCATSQPSGAGNTIYFGEGSWLTVV.

This chain uses TRBV7-6 with TRBJ1-3; D call uncertain. With 3 bases removed from V and 0 bases from J, the gap between germline ends came to 12 bases. The CDR3 runs to 16 residues. From germline, CDR1 is SGHVS and CDR2 FNYEAQ. The CDR3 nucleotides read TGTGCCAGCAGCTTGGCCGTGTGGGGCTCTGGAAACACCATATATTTT. Its translation: CASSLAVWGSGNTIYF.

This clone appeared once. This chain uses TRBV28 with TRBJ2-1; possibly TRBD1 for D (5 bases). V lost 4 bases and J 4 bases, leaving 14 bases between the germline ends. The CDR3 length is 15 residues. Germline V gene data show CDR1 as MDHEN and CDR2 as SYDVKM. The CDR3 region has the DNA TGTGCCAGCAGTTCAGGGATGACCGCTTACAATGAGCAGTTCTTC. This sequence encodes CASSSGMTAYNEQFF.

This chain uses TRBV5-1 with TRBJ1-2; D unresolved. CDR1 is SGHRS, CDR2 YFSETQ, per germline. The V gene lost 0 bases and the J gene lost 1 base, with 7 bases spanning the gap. The CDR3 loop spans 14 amino acids. CDR3 DNA: TGCGCCAGCAGCTTGGATGGACTTAACTATGGCTACACCTTC. It codes for CASSLDGLNYGYTF.

This clone has only one observation. This sequence joins TRBV18 and TRBJ1-2; the D is unclear. The CDR3 loop spans 14 amino acids. CDR1 and CDR2 from the germline V gene are KGHSH and LQKENI. V lost 4 bases and J 6 bases, leaving 15 bases between the germline ends. CDR3 loop: CASSLEQGSDGYTF. CDR3 in DNA: TGTGCCAGCTCACTAGAGCAAGGTTCAGATGGCTACACCTTC.

The chain employs TRBV6-8 and TRBJ1-1; D possibly corresponds to TRBD1 (5 bases). The V gene's germline CDR1 is MNHGY and CDR2 SAAAGT. The CDR3 is made up of 14 amino acids. The germline V and J ends were trimmed by 10 bases and 0 bases, with 15 bases remaining between them. The CDR3 DNA reads as TGTGCCATTGTACAGGATCCCCTGAACACTGAAGCTTTCTTT. Residues: CAIVQDPLNTEAFF.

This rearrangement joins TRBV6-8 to TRBJ1-5; D is possibly TRBD1 (5 bases). V lost 6 bases, J lost 5 bases, and 23 bases lay in between. Germline loops: CDR1 MNHGY, CDR2 SAAAGT. The length of the CDR3 is 17 residues. CDR3 nucleotide sequence: TGTGCCAGCAGGACCGCTCCGGGACTAAGGGTTGATCAGCCCCAGCATTTT. The encoded protein is CASRTAPGLRVDQPQHF.

In the case of this clone: One junction end disagrees with the germline gene, perhaps due to a read error. The chain links TRBV18 to TRBJ1-2; D unclear. Germline CDR1 KGHSH, CDR2 LQKENI. The CDR3 is 13 residues long. This chain's CDR3 is CASSTPQSAEVRF. For the CDR3, the DNA is TGTGCCAGCTCAACACCACAATCCGCAGAAGTCCGCTTC. Variable domain in full (rest from reference TRBV18 and TRBJ1-2): NAGVMQNPRHLVRRRGQEARLRCSPMKGHSHVYWYRQLPEEGLKFMVYLQKENIIDESGMPKERFSAEFPKEGPSILRIQQVVRGDSAAYFCASSTPQSAEVRFGSGTRLTVV.

The chain recombines TRBV22-1 with TRBJ1-3; the D segment call TRBD1 is taken from the table without a DNA check. TRBV22-1 is recorded as a pseudogene. The CDR3 has 14 amino acids. The CDR3 DNA reads TGTGCCAGCAGTTGGGACAGGGACGGAAACACCATATATTTT. It translates to CASSWDRDGNTIYF.

This chain links TRBV19 with TRBJ2-2; no clear D gene. The CDR3 spans 13 residues. CDR1 and CDR2 (germline): LNHDA, SQIVND (reference sequence). V was shortened by 3 bases and J by 6 bases, with 8 bases between the two germline ends. The CDR3 DNA reads as TGTGCCAGTAGTATTATTCGGGCCGGGGAGCTGTTTTTT. Translation: CASSIIRAGELFF.

The genes are TRBV29-1 and TRBJ2-1; 12 bases agree with TRBD2. Germline V gene sequence: CDR1 SQVTM, CDR2 ANQGSEA. V shed 6 bases and J 0 bases; nucleotides not matched to a gene: 6. This CDR3 has 16 residues. The CDR3 bases are TGCAGCGTCTCGACTAGCGGGGGAGGCTCCTACAATGAGCAGTTCTTC. Protein sequence: CSVSTSGGGSYNEQFF.

The chain couples TRBV10-1 to TRBJ2-7; TRBD2 matches at 11 bases. This CDR3 is 15 amino acids long. Looked up from germline, CDR1 is WNHNN and CDR2 is SYGVQD (reference sequence). V lost 0 bases and J lost 3; bases outside the gene matches: 1. The DNA of the CDR3 is TGCGCCAGCAGTGAGTCCCTAGCGGGAGGCTACGAGCAGTACTTC. Encoded protein: CASSESLAGGYEQYF.

The gene calls are TRBV19 and TRBJ2-5; 12 nucleotides align to TRBD2. The CDR3 spans 17 residues. J lost 4 bases, V lost 5 bases, and 11 bases had no gene match. The germline V gene has CDR1 LNHDA and CDR2 SQIVND (reference sequence). The CDR3 coding sequence is TGTGCCAGTAGTCTGGACGTGACTAGCGGGAGTATAGAGACCCAGTACTTC. Its protein product is CASSLDVTSGSIETQYF.

This sequence joins TRBV19 and TRBJ1-4; no clear D gene. This CDR3 is 14 amino acids long. V was cut by 6 bases and J by 0 bases, with 8 bases left in between. CDR1 and CDR2 (germline): LNHDA, SQIVND (reference sequence). CDR3 in DNA: TGTGCCAGTAGACCGGGCACAACTAATGAAAAACTGTTTTTT. It codes for CASRPGTTNEKLFF.

With respect to this clone: A junction boundary mismatches the germline segment, possibly from a read error. The genes are TRBV18 and TRBJ2-6; no clear D gene. This CDR3 has 15 residues. Germline lookup yields CDR1 KGHSH and CDR2 LQKENI. The CDR3 region has the DNA TGTGCCAGCTCACCCTTTAAACCTGGCGCCAACGTCCTGACTTTC. It translates to CASSPFKPGANVLTF. The variable domain in full, with the rest retrieved from reference TRBV18 and TRBJ2-6, is NAGVMQNPRHLVRRRGQEARLRCSPMKGHSHVYWYRQLPEEGLKFMVYLQKENIIDESGMPKERFSAEFPKEGPSILRIQQVVRGDSAAYFCASSPFKPGANVLTFGAGSRLTVL.

This clone appeared once. This rearrangement joins TRBV18 to TRBJ2-7; TRBD2 might be the D (5 bases). CDR3 length: 14 amino acids. V was clipped by 1 base and J by 3 bases, with 10 bases between them. CDR1 KGHSH and CDR2 LQKENI come from the germline V gene. The DNA for the CDR3 is TGTGCCAGCTCACCACAGGGTGAGGGCTACGAGCAGTACTTC. Translating gives CASSPQGEGYEQYF.

The V call is TRBV25-1, the J call TRBJ2-5; a weak D match, TRBD2 (6 bases). The CDR3 covers 16 residues. Germline loops: CDR1 MGHDK, CDR2 SYGVNS. The V and J ends lost 3 bases and 5 bases respectively, with 19 bases between them. The CDR3 is CASSESGGPGGETQYF. The CDR3 DNA reads TGTGCCAGCAGTGAGTCTGGAGGGCCAGGTGGGGAGACCCAGTACTTC.

The chain employs TRBV28 and TRBJ2-7; 9 bases line up with TRBD1. The CDR3 consists of 15 residues. Looked up from germline, CDR1 is MDHEN and CDR2 is SYDVKM. V trimming: 5 bases; J trimming: 2 bases; junction bases outside the gene matches: 7. The CDR3 DNA reads TGTGCCAGCAGTACCCGGGACAGGGTTACCTACGAGCAGTACTTC. It specifies CASSTRDRVTYEQYF.

CDR3 bases: TGTGCCAGCGGGGGAAGCACAGATACGCAGTATTTT. This gives the protein CASGGSTDTQYF. The V call is TRBV19, the J call TRBJ2-3, with D perhaps TRBD2 (6 bases). Trimming shortened V by 9 bases and J by 0 bases, and 7 bases separated the two germline ends. The CDR3 extends over 12 amino acids. Germline V CDR1 and CDR2: LNHDA, SQIVND (reference sequence). The whole variable domain, remainder taken from reference TRBV19 and TRBJ2-3, is DGGITQSPKYLFRKEGQNVTLSCEQNLNHDAMYWYRQDPGQGLRLIYYSQIVNDFQKGDIAEGYSVSREKKESFPLTVTSAQKNPTAFYLCASGGSTDTQYFGPGTRLTVL.

J is TRBJ2-2 and V is TRBV5-1; possible D gene TRBD2, 6 bases. Germline assignment: CDR1 SGHRS and CDR2 YFSETQ. Trimming pared 4 bases from V and 1 base from J, leaving 14 bases between. The CDR3 is 16 amino acids. CDR3 nucleotide sequence: TGCGCCAGCAGCCCGGGACTGAGCCTGAACACCGGGGAGCTGTTTTTT. Its translation is CASSPGLSLNTGELFF. The complete variable domain, with remaining parts taken from reference TRBV5-1 and TRBJ2-2, reads KAGVTQTPRYLIKTRGQQVTLSCSPISGHRSVSWYQQTPGQGLQFLFEYFSETQRNKGNFPGRFSGRQFSNSRSEMNVSTLELGDSALYLCASSPGLSLNTGELFFGEGSRLTVL.

This clone has just one count. The V and J genes are TRBV29-1 and TRBJ2-7; D possibly corresponds to TRBD2 (6 bases). The V and J ends lost 0 bases and 5 bases respectively, with 11 bases between them. Germline V gene lookup returns CDR1 SQVTM and CDR2 ANQGSEA. The CDR3 loop spans 13 amino acids. The CDR3 spells CSVEDQEGDEQYF. The CDR3 region has the DNA TGCAGCGTTGAAGATCAGGAGGGCGACGAGCAGTACTTC.

The rearrangement joins TRBV7-8 to TRBJ1-1; D gene ambiguous. V dropped 9 bases and J dropped 4 bases, with 15 bases sitting between them. Germline V gene lookup returns CDR1 SGHVS and CDR2 FQNEAQ. This CDR3 has 13 amino acids. CDR3 bases: TGTGCCAGTTACGGCGGTATCAGCACTGAAGCTTTCTTT. This translates into CASYGGISTEAFF.

This chain connects TRBV10-2 to TRBJ1-2; D is unresolved. From germline, CDR1 is WSHSY and CDR2 SAAADI. The CDR3 sequence is 13 residues long. V lost 2 bases and J 6 bases, leaving 10 bases between the germline ends. The CDR3 DNA is TGCGCCAGCAGTGAGGCCAGTTCCCATGGCTACACCTTC. Protein sequence: CASSEASSHGYTF.

This sequence joins TRBV28 and TRBJ2-3; D remains ambiguous. V lost 8 bases, J lost 0 bases, and 9 bases lay in between. CDR3 length: 13 amino acids. Germline V gives CDR1 MDHEN, CDR2 SYDVKM. In DNA form, the CDR3 reads TGTGCCAGCCGTCCCCCTAGCACAGATACGCAGTATTTT. Translating gives CASRPPSTDTQYF.